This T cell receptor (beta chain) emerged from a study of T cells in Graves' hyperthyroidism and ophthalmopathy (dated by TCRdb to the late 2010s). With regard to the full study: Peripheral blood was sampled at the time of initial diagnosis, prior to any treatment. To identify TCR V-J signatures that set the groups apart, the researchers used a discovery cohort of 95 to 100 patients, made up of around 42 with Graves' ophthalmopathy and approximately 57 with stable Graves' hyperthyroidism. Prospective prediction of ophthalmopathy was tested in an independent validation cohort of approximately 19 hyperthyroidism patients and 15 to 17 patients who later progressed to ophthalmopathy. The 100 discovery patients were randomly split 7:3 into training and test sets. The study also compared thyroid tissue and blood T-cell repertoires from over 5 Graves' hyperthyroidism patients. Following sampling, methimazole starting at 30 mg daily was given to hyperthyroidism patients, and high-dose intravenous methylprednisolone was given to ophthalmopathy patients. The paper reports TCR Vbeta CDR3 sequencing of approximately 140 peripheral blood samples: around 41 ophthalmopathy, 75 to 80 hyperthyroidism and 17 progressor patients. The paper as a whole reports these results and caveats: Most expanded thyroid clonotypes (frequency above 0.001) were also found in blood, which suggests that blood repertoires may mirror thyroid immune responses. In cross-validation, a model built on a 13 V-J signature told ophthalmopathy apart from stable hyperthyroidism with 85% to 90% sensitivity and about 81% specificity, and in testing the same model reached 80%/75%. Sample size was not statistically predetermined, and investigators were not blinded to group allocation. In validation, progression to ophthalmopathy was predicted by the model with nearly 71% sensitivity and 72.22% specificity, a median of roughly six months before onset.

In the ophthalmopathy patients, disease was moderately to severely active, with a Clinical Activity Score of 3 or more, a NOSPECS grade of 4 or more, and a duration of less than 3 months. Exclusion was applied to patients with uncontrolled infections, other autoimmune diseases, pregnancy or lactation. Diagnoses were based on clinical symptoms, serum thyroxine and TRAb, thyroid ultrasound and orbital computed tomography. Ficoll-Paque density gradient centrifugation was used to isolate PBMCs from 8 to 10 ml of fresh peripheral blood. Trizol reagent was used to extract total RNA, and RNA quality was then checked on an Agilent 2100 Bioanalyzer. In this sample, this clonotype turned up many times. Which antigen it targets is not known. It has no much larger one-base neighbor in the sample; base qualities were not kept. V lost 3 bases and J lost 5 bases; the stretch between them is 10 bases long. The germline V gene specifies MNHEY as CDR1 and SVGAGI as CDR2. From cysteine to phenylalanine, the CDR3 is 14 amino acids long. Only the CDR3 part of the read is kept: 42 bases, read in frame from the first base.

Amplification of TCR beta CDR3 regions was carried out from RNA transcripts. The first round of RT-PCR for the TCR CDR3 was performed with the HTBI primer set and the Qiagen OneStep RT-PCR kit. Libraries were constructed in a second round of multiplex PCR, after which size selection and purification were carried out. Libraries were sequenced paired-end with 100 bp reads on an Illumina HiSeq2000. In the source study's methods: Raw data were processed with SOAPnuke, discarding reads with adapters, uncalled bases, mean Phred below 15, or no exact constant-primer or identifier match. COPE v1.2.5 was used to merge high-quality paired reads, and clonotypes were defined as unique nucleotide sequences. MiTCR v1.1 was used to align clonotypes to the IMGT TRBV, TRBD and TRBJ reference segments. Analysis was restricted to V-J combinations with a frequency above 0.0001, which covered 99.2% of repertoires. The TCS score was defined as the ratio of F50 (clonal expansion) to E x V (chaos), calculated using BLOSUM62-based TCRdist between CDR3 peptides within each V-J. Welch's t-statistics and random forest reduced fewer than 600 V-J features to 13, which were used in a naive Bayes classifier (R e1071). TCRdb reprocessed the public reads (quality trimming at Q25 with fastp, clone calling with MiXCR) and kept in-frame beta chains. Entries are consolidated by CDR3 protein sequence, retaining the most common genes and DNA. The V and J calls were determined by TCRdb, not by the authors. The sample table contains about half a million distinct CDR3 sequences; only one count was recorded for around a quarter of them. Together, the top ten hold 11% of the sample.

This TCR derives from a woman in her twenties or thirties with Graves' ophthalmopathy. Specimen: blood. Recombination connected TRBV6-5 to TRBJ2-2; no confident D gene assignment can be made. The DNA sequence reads TGTGCCAGCAGTTATAATCTGGGGACCGGGGAGCTGTTTTTT. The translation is CASSYNLGTGELFF.